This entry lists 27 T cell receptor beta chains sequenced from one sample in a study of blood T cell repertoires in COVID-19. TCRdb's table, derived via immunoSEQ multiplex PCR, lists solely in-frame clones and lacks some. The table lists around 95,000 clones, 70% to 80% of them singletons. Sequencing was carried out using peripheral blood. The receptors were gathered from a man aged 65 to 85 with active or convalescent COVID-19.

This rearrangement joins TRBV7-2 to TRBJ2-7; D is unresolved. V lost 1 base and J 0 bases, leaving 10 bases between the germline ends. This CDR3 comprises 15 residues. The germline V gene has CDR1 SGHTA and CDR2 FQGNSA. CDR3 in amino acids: CASSLVAEVSYEQYF. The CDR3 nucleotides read TGTGCCAGCAGCTTAGTAGCCGAGGTCTCCTACGAGCAGTACTTC.

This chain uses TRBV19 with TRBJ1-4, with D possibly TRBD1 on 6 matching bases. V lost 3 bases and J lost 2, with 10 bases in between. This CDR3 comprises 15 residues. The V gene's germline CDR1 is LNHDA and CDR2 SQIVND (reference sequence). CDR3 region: CASSMGGLTNEKLFF. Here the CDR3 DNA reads TGTGCCAGTAGTATGGGGGGGCTGACTAATGAAAAACTGTTTTTT.

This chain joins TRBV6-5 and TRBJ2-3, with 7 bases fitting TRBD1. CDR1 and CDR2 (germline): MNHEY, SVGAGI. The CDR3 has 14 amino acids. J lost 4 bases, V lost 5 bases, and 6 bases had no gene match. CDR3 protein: CASSRQGRADTQYF. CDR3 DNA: TGTGCCAGCAGTCGACAGGGACGCGCAGATACGCAGTATTTT.

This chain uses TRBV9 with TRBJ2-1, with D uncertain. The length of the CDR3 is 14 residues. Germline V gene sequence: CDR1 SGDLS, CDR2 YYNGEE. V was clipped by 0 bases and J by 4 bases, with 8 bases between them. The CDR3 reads CASSVVADYNEQFF. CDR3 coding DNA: TGTGCCAGCAGCGTAGTTGCGGATTACAATGAGCAGTTCTTC.

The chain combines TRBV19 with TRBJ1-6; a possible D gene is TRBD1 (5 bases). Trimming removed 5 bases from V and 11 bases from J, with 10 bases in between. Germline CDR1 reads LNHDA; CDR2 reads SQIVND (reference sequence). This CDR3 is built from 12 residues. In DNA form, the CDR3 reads TGTGCCAGTAGTTCAGGGCTGACACCCCTCCACTTT. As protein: CASSSGLTPLHF.

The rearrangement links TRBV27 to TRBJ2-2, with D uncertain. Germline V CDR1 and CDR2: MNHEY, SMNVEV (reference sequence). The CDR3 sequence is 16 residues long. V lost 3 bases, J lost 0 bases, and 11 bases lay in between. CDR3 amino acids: CASSFLAFANTGELFF. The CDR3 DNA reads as TGTGCCAGCAGTTTTCTCGCGTTCGCGAACACCGGGGAGCTGTTTTTT.

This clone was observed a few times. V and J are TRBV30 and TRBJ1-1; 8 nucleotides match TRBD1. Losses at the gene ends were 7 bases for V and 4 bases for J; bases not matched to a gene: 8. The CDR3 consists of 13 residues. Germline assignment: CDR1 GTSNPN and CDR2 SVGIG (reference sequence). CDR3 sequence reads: CASSTGVVTEAFF. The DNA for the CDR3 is TGTGCCTCCTCGACAGGGGTGGTCACTGAAGCTTTCTTT.

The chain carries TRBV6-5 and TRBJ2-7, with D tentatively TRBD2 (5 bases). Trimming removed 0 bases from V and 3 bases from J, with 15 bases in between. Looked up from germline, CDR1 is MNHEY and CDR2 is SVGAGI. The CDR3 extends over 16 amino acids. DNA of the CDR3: TGTGCCAGCAGTTACTCGGAGGCCGCTGTGGTCTACGAGCAGTACTTC. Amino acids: CASSYSEAAVVYEQYF.

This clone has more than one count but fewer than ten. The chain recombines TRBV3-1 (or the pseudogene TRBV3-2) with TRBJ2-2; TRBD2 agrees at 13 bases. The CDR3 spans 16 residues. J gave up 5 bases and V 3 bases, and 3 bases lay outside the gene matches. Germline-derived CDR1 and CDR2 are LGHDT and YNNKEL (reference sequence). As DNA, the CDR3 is TGTGCCAGCAGCCACACTAGCGGGAGGGGAACCGGGGAGCTGTTTTTT. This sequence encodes CASSHTSGRGTGELFF.

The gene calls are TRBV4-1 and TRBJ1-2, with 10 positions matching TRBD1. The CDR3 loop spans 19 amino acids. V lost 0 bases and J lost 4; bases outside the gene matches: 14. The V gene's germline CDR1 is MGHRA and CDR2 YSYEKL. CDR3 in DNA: TGCGCCAGCAGCCAAGATTTTGGCGGGACAGGGGCTGACCTCTATGGCTACACCTTC. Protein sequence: CASSQDFGGTGADLYGYTF.

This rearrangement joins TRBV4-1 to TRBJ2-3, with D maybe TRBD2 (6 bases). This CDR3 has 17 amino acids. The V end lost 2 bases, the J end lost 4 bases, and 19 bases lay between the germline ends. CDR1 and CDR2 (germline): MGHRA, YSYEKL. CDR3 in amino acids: CASSQPNGGFGADTQYF. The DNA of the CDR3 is TGCGCCAGCAGCCAACCTAACGGAGGGTTCGGTGCAGATACGCAGTATTTT.

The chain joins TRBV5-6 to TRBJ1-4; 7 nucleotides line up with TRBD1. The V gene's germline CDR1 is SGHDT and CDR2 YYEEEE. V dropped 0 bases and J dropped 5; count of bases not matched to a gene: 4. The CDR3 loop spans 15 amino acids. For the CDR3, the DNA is TGTGCCAGCAGCTTGGCGGAGGACAGGAATGAAAAACTGTTTTTT. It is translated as CASSLAEDRNEKLFF.

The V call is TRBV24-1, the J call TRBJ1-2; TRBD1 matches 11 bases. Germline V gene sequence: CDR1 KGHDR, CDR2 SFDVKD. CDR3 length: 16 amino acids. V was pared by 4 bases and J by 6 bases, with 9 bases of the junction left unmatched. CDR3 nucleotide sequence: TGTGCCACCAGTGACCGCAACCTGGACAGGGGGCATGGCTACACCTTC. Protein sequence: CATSDRNLDRGHGYTF.

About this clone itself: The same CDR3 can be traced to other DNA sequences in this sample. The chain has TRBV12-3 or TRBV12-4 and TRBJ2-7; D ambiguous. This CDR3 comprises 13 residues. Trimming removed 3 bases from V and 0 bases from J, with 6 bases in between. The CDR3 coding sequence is TGTGCCAGCAGTTTGAGTGGCTCCTACGAGCAGTACTTC. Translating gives CASSLSGSYEQYF.

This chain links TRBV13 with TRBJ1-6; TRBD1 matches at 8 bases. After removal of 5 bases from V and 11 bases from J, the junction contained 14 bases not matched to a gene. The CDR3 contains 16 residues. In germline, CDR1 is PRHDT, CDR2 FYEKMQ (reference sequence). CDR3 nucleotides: TGTGCCAGCAGCCCTGGGACAGGCGATTCTCCTGCACCCCTCCACTTT. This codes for CASSPGTGDSPAPLHF.

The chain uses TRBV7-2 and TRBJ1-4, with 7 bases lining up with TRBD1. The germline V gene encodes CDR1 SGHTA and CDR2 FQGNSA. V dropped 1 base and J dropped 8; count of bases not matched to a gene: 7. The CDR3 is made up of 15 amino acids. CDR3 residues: CASSLESGGGEKLFF. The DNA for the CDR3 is TGTGCCAGCAGCTTAGAGTCAGGGGGTGGGGAAAAACTGTTTTTT. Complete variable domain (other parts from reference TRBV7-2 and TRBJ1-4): GAGVSQSPSNKVTEKGKDVELRCDPISGHTALYWYRQSLGQGLEFLIYFQGNSAPDKSGLPSDRFSAERTGGSVSTLTIQRTQQEDSAVYLCASSLESGGGEKLFFGSGTQLSVL.

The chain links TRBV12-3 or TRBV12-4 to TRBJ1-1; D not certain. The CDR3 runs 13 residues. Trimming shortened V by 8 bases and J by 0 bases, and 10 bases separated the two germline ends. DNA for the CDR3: TGTGCCAGCGCAAGACACCTGAACACTGAAGCTTTCTTT. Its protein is CASARHLNTEAFF.

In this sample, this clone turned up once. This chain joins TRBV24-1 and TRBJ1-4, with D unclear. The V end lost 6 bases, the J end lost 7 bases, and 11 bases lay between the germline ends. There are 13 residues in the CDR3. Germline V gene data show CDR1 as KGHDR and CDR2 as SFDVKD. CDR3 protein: CATSPQGGEKLFF. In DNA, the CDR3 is TGTGCCACCAGTCCGCAAGGCGGTGAAAAACTGTTTTTT.

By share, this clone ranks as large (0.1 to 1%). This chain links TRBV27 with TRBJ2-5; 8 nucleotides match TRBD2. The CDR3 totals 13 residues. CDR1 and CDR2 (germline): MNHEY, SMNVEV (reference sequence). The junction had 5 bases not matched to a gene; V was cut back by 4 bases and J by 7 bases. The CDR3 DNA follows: TGTGCCAGCAGTTCGACTAGCGAAGGGACCCAGTACTTC. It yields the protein CASSSTSEGTQYF.

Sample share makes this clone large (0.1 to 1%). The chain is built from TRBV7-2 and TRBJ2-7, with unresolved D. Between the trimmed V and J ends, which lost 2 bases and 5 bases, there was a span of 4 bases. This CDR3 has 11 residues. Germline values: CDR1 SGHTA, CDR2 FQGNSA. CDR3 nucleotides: TGTGCCAGCAGCTTAAACAACGAGCAGTACTTC. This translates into CASSLNNEQYF. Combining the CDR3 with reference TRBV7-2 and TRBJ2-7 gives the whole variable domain GAGVSQSPSNKVTEKGKDVELRCDPISGHTALYWYRQSLGQGLEFLIYFQGNSAPDKSGLPSDRFSAERTGGSVSTLTIQRTQQEDSAVYLCASSLNNEQYFGPGTRLTVT.

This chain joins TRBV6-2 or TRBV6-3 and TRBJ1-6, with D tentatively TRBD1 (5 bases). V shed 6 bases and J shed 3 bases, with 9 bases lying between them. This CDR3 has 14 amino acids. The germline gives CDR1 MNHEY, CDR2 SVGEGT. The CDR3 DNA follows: TGTGCCAGCAGCACGACAGACTATAATTCACCCCTCCACTTT. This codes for CASSTTDYNSPLHF.

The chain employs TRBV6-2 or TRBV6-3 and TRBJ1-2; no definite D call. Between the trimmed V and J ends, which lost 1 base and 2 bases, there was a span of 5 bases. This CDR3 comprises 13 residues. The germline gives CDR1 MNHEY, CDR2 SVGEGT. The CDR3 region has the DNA TGTGCCAGCAGTTACTGGCAGAACTATGGCTACACCTTC. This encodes CASSYWQNYGYTF.

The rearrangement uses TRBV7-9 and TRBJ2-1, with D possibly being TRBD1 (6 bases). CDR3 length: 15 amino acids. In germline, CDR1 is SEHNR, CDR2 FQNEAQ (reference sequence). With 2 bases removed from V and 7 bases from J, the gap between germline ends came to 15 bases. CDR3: CASSLTGHLRNEQFF. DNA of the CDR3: TGTGCCAGCAGCTTAACGGGACACCTTAGGAATGAGCAGTTCTTC.

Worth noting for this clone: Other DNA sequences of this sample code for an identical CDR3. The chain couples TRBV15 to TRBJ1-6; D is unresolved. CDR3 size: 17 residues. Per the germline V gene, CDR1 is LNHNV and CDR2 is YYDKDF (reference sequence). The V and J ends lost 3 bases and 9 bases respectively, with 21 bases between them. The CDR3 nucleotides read TGTGCCACCAGCAGTTTATCCGCGAGGGAATCGGGTTCACCCCTCCACTTT. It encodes CATSSLSARESGSPLHF.

CDR3 nucleotide sequence: TGTGCCAGTAGTATTTTGGACGGGAACAATCAGCCCCAGCATTTT. This translates into CASSILDGNNQPQHF. The chain employs TRBV19 and TRBJ1-5; D gene unclear. V lost 3 bases and J lost 3, with 12 bases in between. CDR1 is LNHDA and CDR2 is SQIVND in the germline V gene (reference sequence). The CDR3 length is 15 residues.

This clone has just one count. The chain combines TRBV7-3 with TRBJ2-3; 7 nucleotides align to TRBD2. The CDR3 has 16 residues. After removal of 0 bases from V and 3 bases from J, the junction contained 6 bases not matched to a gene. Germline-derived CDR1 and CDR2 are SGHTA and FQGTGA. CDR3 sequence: CASSLTGGSLTDTQYF. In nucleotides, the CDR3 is TGTGCCAGCAGCTTAACGGGCGGGAGCTTGACAGATACGCAGTATTTT.

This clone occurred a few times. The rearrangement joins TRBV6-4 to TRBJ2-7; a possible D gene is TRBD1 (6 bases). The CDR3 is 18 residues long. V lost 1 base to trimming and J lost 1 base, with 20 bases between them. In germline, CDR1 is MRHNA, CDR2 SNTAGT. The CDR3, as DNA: TGTGCCAGCAGTGACTTAAGTGACAGGCTCCAAATATCCTACGAGCAGTACTTC. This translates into CASSDLSDRLQISYEQYF.